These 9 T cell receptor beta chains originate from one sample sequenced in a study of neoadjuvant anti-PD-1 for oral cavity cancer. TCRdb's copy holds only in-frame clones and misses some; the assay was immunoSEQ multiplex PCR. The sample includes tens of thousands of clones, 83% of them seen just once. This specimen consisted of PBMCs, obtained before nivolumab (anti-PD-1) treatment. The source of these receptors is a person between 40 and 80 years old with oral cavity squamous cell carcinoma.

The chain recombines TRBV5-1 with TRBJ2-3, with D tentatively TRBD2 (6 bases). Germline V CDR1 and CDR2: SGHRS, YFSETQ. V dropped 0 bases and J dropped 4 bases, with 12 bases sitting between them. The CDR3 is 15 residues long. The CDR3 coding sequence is TGCGCCAGCAGCTTGGCCGGGAGACGGGCAGATACGCAGTATTTT. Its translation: CASSLAGRRADTQYF. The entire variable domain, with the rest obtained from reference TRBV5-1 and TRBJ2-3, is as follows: KAGVTQTPRYLIKTRGQQVTLSCSPISGHRSVSWYQQTPGQGLQFLFEYFSETQRNKGNFPGRFSGRQFSNSRSEMNVSTLELGDSALYLCASSLAGRRADTQYFGPGTRLTVL.

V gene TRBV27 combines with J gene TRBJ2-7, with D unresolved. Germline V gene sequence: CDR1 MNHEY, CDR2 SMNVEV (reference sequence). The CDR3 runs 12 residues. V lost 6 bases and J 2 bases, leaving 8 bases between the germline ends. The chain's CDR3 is CASRDGTYEQYF. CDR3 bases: TGTGCCAGCAGGGACGGAACCTACGAGCAGTACTTC.

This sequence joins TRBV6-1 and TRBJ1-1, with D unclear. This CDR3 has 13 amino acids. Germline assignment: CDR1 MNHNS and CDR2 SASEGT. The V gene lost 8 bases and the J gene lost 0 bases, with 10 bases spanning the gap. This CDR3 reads CASRNSMNTEAFF. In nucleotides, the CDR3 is TGTGCCAGCCGTAACAGCATGAACACTGAAGCTTTCTTT.

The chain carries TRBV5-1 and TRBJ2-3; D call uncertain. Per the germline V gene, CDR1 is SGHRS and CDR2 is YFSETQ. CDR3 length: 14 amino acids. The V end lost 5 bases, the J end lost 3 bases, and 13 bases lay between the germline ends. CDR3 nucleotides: TGCGCCAGCAGTATTTCAGGTGAAACAGATACGCAGTATTTT. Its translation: CASSISGETDTQYF. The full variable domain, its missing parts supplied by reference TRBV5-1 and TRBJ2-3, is KAGVTQTPRYLIKTRGQQVTLSCSPISGHRSVSWYQQTPGQGLQFLFEYFSETQRNKGNFPGRFSGRQFSNSRSEMNVSTLELGDSALYLCASSISGETDTQYFGPGTRLTVL.

The CDR3 DNA sequence: TGTGCCAGCAGCCAGGGACGAAATCAGCCCCAGCATTTT. Translating gives CASSQGRNQPQHF. This chain connects TRBV7-6 to TRBJ1-5; perhaps TRBD1 as D (5 bases). The CDR3 is 13 amino acids. From germline, CDR1 is SGHVS and CDR2 FNYEAQ. V gave up 5 bases and J gave up 4 bases, with 9 bases separating them.

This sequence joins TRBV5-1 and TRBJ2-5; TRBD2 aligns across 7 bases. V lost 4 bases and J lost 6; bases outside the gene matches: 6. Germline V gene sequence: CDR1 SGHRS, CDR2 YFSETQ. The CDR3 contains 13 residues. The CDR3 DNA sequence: TGCGCCAGCAGCCTCCCGGGGGGACAGACCCAGTACTTC. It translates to CASSLPGGQTQYF. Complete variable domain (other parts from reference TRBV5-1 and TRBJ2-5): KAGVTQTPRYLIKTRGQQVTLSCSPISGHRSVSWYQQTPGQGLQFLFEYFSETQRNKGNFPGRFSGRQFSNSRSEMNVSTLELGDSALYLCASSLPGGQTQYFGPGTRLLVL.

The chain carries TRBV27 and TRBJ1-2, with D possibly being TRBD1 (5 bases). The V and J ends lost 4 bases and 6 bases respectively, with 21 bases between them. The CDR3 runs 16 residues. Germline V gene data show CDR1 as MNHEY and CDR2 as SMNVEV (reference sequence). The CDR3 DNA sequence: TGTGCCAGCAGTTCCCCCGGGGGTGTCGGAAAAAATGGCTACACCTTC. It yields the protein CASSSPGGVGKNGYTF.

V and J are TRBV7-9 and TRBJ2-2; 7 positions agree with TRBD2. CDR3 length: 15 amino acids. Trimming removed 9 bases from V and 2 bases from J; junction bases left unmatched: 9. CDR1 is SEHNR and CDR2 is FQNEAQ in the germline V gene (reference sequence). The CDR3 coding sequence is TGTGCCAGTAGATTAGCGGGTCTAAACACCGGGGAGCTGTTTTTT. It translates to CASRLAGLNTGELFF.

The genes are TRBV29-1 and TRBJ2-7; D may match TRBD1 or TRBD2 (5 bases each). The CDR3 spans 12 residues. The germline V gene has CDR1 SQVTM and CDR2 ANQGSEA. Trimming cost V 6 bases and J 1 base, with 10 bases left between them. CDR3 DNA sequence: TGCAGCGTCGACGAGGGGTCCTACGAGCAGTACTTC. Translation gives CSVDEGSYEQYF.